The 13 T cell receptor beta chains below all came from one sample that was sequenced in a study of metastatic and nonmetastatic thyroid tumors. TCRdb re-called clones from the PCR reads using MiXCR. The repertoire consists of 30,000 to 40,000 clones, with less than 15% occurring once and the leading ten covering 8% to 9.5%. Nobody among the patients had been given any treatment before thyroid surgery. Sample: blood. The source of these receptors is a female donor with papillary thyroid cancer or a benign thyroid nodule (not recorded which). Some clones in this sample may be carry-over from other donors' samples.

This clone has a count of ten or more. The chain couples TRBV7-2 to TRBJ2-5, with 7 bases lining up with TRBD1. CDR1 SGHTA and CDR2 FQGNSA come from the germline V gene. J lost 1 base, V lost 5 bases, and 4 bases had no gene match. There are 14 residues in the CDR3. CDR3 sequence: CASSVRDSQETQYF. CDR3 DNA: TGTGCCAGCAGCGTCCGGGACAGCCAAGAGACCCAGTACTTC.

By share, this clone ranks as medium-sized. The chain combines TRBV28 with TRBJ1-2; TRBD1 agrees at 11 bases. The germline V gene encodes CDR1 MDHEN and CDR2 SYDVKM. This CDR3 is built from 14 residues. V gave up 4 bases and J gave up 7 bases; unmatched junction bases: 5. For the CDR3, the DNA is TGTGCCAGCAGTTCGGACAGGGGGCTGAGTGGCTACACCTTC. It translates to CASSSDRGLSGYTF.

This clone was found many times. This chain joins TRBV30 and TRBJ1-3; D remains unclear. Deletions cut 5 bases from V and 4 bases from J, with 6 bases between. The CDR3 covers 11 residues. The germline V gene encodes CDR1 GTSNPN and CDR2 SVGIG (reference sequence). As DNA, the CDR3 is TGTGCCTGGCTGTCGGGAAACACCATATATTTT. Residues: CAWLSGNTIYF.

Ten or more counts support this clone. V and J are TRBV20-1 and TRBJ2-1; no reliable D call. V lost 2 bases to trimming and J lost 7 bases, with 9 bases between them. Germline loops: CDR1 DFQATT, CDR2 SNEGSKA (reference sequence). The CDR3 is made up of 12 amino acids. The CDR3 is CSARSVLNEQFF. CDR3 sequence (DNA): TGCAGTGCTAGATCCGTTTTAAATGAGCAGTTCTTC.

This clone is medium-sized by share. The chain joins TRBV6-1 to TRBJ2-7; 10 nucleotides line up with TRBD1. V gave up 3 bases and J gave up 2 bases; unmatched junction bases: 4. The length of the CDR3 is 15 residues. The germline V gene has CDR1 MNHNS and CDR2 SASEGT. CDR3 in DNA: TGTGCCAGCAGTGATCGACAGGGGGCTACCTACGAGCAGTACTTC. As protein: CASSDRQGATYEQYF.

In its sample, this clone was seen many times. The chain's CDR3 is CASSQTGVEQYF. The DNA of the CDR3 is TGTGCCAGCAGTCAGACAGGGGTCGAGCAGTACTTC. J is TRBJ2-7 and V is TRBV14; 8 nucleotides agree with TRBD1. The CDR3 loop spans 12 amino acids. The V segment lost 6 bases and the J segment 6 bases; nucleotides outside the gene matches: 4. The V gene's germline CDR1 is SGHDN and CDR2 FVKESK.

This clone is medium-sized (0.01 to 0.1%). V and J are TRBV12-3 or TRBV12-4 and TRBJ2-7; 7 nucleotides align to TRBD1. The trim removed 4 bases at V and 3 bases at J, leaving 3 bases unmatched. The CDR3 totals 13 residues. The CDR3 DNA is TGTGCCAGCAGTTGGGGACAGAACTACGAGCAGTACTTC. Protein sequence: CASSWGQNYEQYF.

The chain employs TRBV28 and TRBJ2-2; possible D gene TRBD2, 6 bases. The CDR3 totals 14 residues. Trimming left V 5 bases short and J 7 bases short, with 14 bases between. From germline, CDR1 is MDHEN and CDR2 SYDVKM. The CDR3 protein is CASSILGRNGELFF. CDR3 DNA: TGTGCCAGCAGTATACTAGGGAGGAACGGGGAGCTGTTTTTT.

There are many counts of this clone. Since a much larger clone is just one base distant, this may be a read error. This specimen includes other DNA sequences encoding the same CDR3. The J gene is TRBJ1-5, the V gene TRBV5-1; D uncertain. Germline CDR1 and CDR2: SGHRS and YFSETQ. Deletions cut 2 bases from V and 7 bases from J, with 10 bases between. The CDR3 length is 13 residues. This CDR3 reads CASSLAPRQPQHF. For the CDR3, the DNA is TGCGCCAGCAGCTTAGCCCCCCGACAGCCCCAGCATTTT.

This clone has ten or more counts. The chain combines TRBV30 with TRBJ2-7, with D uncertain. Trimming left V 6 bases short and J 3 bases short, with 9 bases between. Germline V gene sequence: CDR1 GTSNPN, CDR2 SVGIG (reference sequence). CDR3 length: 11 residues. For the CDR3, the DNA is TGTGCCTGCGGCTCGTTCTACGAGCAGTACTTC. It codes for CACGSFYEQYF.

This clone was observed many times. V usage is TRBV28 and J usage is TRBJ2-3; D uncertain. The CDR3 covers 13 residues. The germline V gene encodes CDR1 MDHEN and CDR2 SYDVKM. V lost 5 bases and J lost 4, with 10 bases in between. The chain's CDR3 is CASSGNGPDTQYF. The DNA of the CDR3 is TGTGCCAGCAGTGGGAACGGGCCAGATACGCAGTATTTT.

As to this clone: A read error may produce the germline difference seen at one junction end. The chain's CDR3 is CASSLGLCYYDQYF. The DNA of the CDR3 is TGTGCCAGCAGTTTGGGGTTGTGTTACTACGATCAGTACTTC. This rearrangement joins TRBV28 to TRBJ2-7; unclear D gene. CDR1 MDHEN and CDR2 SYDVKM come from the germline V gene. The CDR3 has 14 amino acids. Looking up the rest from reference TRBV28 and TRBJ2-7 gives the full variable domain: DVKVTQSSRYLVKRTGEKVFLECVQDMDHENMFWYRQDPGLGLRLIYFSYDVKMKEKGDIPEGYSVSREKKERFSLILESASTNQTSMYLCASSLGLCYYDQYFGPGTRLTVT.

There are many counts of this clone. CDR3 region: CASSPTPGYTDTQYF. CDR3 DNA: TGTGCCAGCAGTCCCACGCCGGGCTACACAGATACGCAGTATTTT. The J gene is TRBJ2-3, the V gene TRBV27, with D unclear. CDR3 length: 15 amino acids. V lost 5 bases, J lost 2 bases, and 14 bases lay in between. CDR1 is MNHEY and CDR2 is SMNVEV in the germline V gene (reference sequence).